This is a list of T cell receptor beta chains from one sample in a study of blood T cell repertoires in COVID-19. The table came from immunoSEQ multiplex PCR; TCRdb's copy has only in-frame clones and leaves some out. There are 300,000 to 350,000 clones in the sample; 90% to 95% occur only once, and less than 3.5% lies in the top ten. The sequenced material came from peripheral blood. The receptor source for this set is a woman aged 18 to 35 who had recovered from COVID-19. The conserved cysteine and the conserved F or W are not part of the CDR3 here. Each record gives: V gene, CDR3 length, J gene, D gene, CDR3 protein. D genes are given only for firm matches.

>TRBV5-1|13|TRBJ1-5|NA
ASSLMPGENQPQH
>TRBV11-2|14|TRBJ2-1|TRBD2
ASSLGPSGTYNEQF
>TRBV5-4|12|TRBJ1-1|NA
ASSPRSGQTEAF
>TRBV19|12|TRBJ2-1|NA
ASTPGPQRWREF
>TRBV7-9|13|TRBJ2-2|TRBD2
AIQEGGGRAGELF
>TRBV6-5|14|TRBJ2-1|TRBD2
ASSYSLASGRVEQF
>TRBV7-6|19|TRBJ2-5|TRBD2
ASSLVGMKGGLATVWMTQY
>TRBV7-2|13|TRBJ1-6|NA
ASSLGLVRGSPLH
>TRBV5-1|13|TRBJ2-3|NA
ASSLSGVNTDTQY
>TRBV11-3|11|TRBJ2-5|TRBD1
ASSVGQQETQY
>TRBV11-3|13|TRBJ1-4|NA
ASSSRSATNEKLF
>TRBV5-5|12|TRBJ1-5|NA
ASSFSGSSQPQH
>TRBV11-3|14|TRBJ2-1|NA
ASSRDSGVGYNEQF
>TRBV19|9|TRBJ2-3|NA
ASSSGGTQY
>TRBV7-9|12|TRBJ2-5|NA
ASSLEQGRQTQY
>TRBV6-2/TRBV6-3|17|TRBJ2-4|NA
ASSYSTALPGVAKNIQY
>TRBV7-8|13|TRBJ2-3|NA
ASSTTGTSTDTQY